Sequencing of this TCR beta chain was carried out in a study of blood T cell repertoires in COVID-19. This clone was recorded a few times. The repertoire was sequenced with immunoSEQ multiplex PCR; TCRdb's copy has only in-frame clones and lacks some. The repertoire holds 240,000 or so clones, with roughly 80% as singletons. This CDR3 spans 14 amino acids. J lost 4 bases, V lost 5 bases, and 8 bases had no gene match. CDR1 is SGHTA, CDR2 FQGNSA, per germline. Sample: peripheral blood. The chain employs TRBV7-2 and TRBJ2-7; 7 bases line up with TRBD1. The TCR sequence derives from a woman between 18 and 29 years old with acute or convalescent COVID-19. CDR3 region: CASSPQSRGYEQYF. The CDR3 region has the DNA TGTGCCAGCAGCCCCCAGTCCAGGGGGTACGAGCAGTACTTC.